Listed below are T cell receptor beta chains from one sample, sequenced in a study of post-analysis software for immune sequencing data. Using its own MiXCR run on the PCR reads, TCRdb lists one record per CDR3 protein. Here the sample spans roughly 160,000 distinct CDR3 sequences, under 40% being singletons. Specimen: blood, collected after autologous hematopoietic stem cell transplantation. Receptors originate from a girl aged 10 to 17 with multiple sclerosis. Both conserved end residues are part of each CDR3. The D gene is left open where the match is weak. Rows give clone size only sometimes, using once, few, many, or a class for an expanded clone.

v_gene	abundance	d_gene	j_gene	CDR3nt	CDR3aa
TRBV4-3	few	.	TRBJ1-2	TGCGCCAGCAGCCAAGATGGGATCTCAGGAAGCTATGGCTACACCTTC	CASSQDGISGSYGYTF
TRBV6-6	.	TRBD2	TRBJ2-7	TGTGCCAGCACCTGGACTAGCGGGTCTTCCTACGAGCAGTACTTC	CASTWTSGSSYEQYF
TRBV14	.	.	TRBJ1-1	TGTGCCAGCAGCCTACGACCCATGAACACTGAAGCTTTCTTT	CASSLRPMNTEAFF
TRBV29-1	few	.	TRBJ2-5	TGCAGCGTTGAATATGTGGGAGGAGAGACCCAGTACTTC	CSVEYVGGETQYF
TRBV29-1	.	.	TRBJ2-5	TGCAGCGTTGTCAGGGGCCTCAATGAGCAGTACTTC	CSVVRGLNEQYF
TRBV2	.	TRBD2	TRBJ2-1	TGTGCCAGCAGTCCTACCGGGATAGCGGGAGGTGGGAGGAATGAGCAGTTCTTC	CASSPTGIAGGGRNEQFF
TRBV6-5	.	.	TRBJ2-3	TGTGCCAGCAGTTACTCGATTGGAGATACGCAGTATTTT	CASSYSIGDTQYF
TRBV28	.	.	TRBJ2-7	TGTGCCAGCCTGAGCTGGGGGATAGGCGAGCAGTACTTC	CASLSWGIGEQYF
TRBV27	few	.	TRBJ2-3	TGTGCCAGCAGTTTGGGGTCGGCCGGCAATGAGCAGTATTTT	CASSLGSAGNEQYF
TRBV7-2	few	.	TRBJ2-7	TGTGCCAGCAGCCTCACCGGGACGGGCTCCTACGAGCAGTACTTC	CASSLTGTGSYEQYF
TRBV29-1	.	TRBD1	TRBJ1-4	TGCAGCGCAACGACCGGGACAGGGGGAACTAATGAAAAACTGTTTTTT	CSATTGTGGTNEKLFF
TRBV10-1	few	.	TRBJ2-1	TGCGCCAGCAGTGAGTATAGCAATGAGCAGTTCTTC	CASSEYSNEQFF
TRBV25-1	few	.	TRBJ2-7	TGTGCCAGCAGTGCCCGCCCGAGAGGCGGGCTCAACGAGCAGTACTTC	CASSARPRGGLNEQYF
TRBV7-6	.	.	TRBJ2-3	TGTGCCAGCAGCCCTCACTCCCCTTACAGGGCAGATACGCAGTATTTT	CASSPHSPYRADTQYF
TRBV5-1	.	TRBD2	TRBJ2-7	TGCGCCAGCAGCCGAGGGACTAGCCCCTACGAGCAGTACTTC	CASSRGTSPYEQYF
TRBV20-1	many	TRBD2	TRBJ2-7	TGCAGTGCTTCCCCCCTGGGGGGGACCCGGACCTACGAGCAGTACTTC	CSASPLGGTRTYEQYF
TRBV6-2/TRBV6-3	few	.	TRBJ2-6	TGTGCCAGCAAGCCCTCCTCTGGGGCCAACGTCCTGACTTTC	CASKPSSGANVLTF
TRBV15	.	TRBD1	TRBJ2-5	TGTGCCACCAGCACTCCGGAAGGGGGCCGGGAGACCCAGTACTTC	CATSTPEGGRETQYF
TRBV12-3/TRBV12-4	few	TRBD2	TRBJ2-7	TGTGCCAGCAGTCAATCCGGGACTAGTCTCGCCAAGCAGTACTTC	CASSQSGTSLAKQYF
TRBV29-1	few	.	TRBJ2-1	TGCAGCGTTGATTCGGCGGGTGAGCAGTTCTTC	CSVDSAGEQFF
TRBV28	few	TRBD2	TRBJ2-2	TGTGCCAGCACTGGGACTAGCGGGACAAACACCGGGGAGCTGTTTTTT	CASTGTSGTNTGELFF
TRBV28	many	.	TRBJ1-6	TGTGCCAGCAGTTTATACGCCTCCGGGGGTTTGGGTTCACCCCTCCACTTT	CASSLYASGGLGSPLHF
TRBV20-1	.	TRBD1	TRBJ2-7	TGCAGTGCCCTTCCCGGGACAGGGGGGTACGAGCAGTACTTC	CSALPGTGGYEQYF
TRBV7-9	.	.	TRBJ2-7	TGTGCCAGCAGCTTAGCGGGAGCTCCTGAGCAGTACTTC	CASSLAGAPEQYF
TRBV28	few	TRBD1	TRBJ2-7	TGTGCCAGCAGTGTTCCGGGACAGGGGGGCTACGAGCAGTACTTC	CASSVPGQGGYEQYF
TRBV5-1	.	TRBD1	TRBJ1-6	TGCGCCAGCACCCGGGACAGCTCCTATAATTCACCCCTCCACTTT	CASTRDSSYNSPLHF
TRBV7-9	.	.	TRBJ2-3	TGTGCCAGCAGCTTAAGCGAGCCCTTCACAGATACGCAGTATTTT	CASSLSEPFTDTQYF
TRBV7-9	.	.	TRBJ2-1	TGTGCCAGCAGCTTAAAGCCGGGCCTTGAGCAGTTCTTC	CASSLKPGLEQFF
TRBV7-2	.	.	TRBJ2-7	TGTGCCAGCAGCTTAGGTGATAGCGGCTACGAGCAGTACTTC	CASSLGDSGYEQYF
TRBV20-1	.	TRBD2	TRBJ2-3	TGCAGTGCTCCCTCCCACAGCGGGAGCGTCACAGATACGCAGTATTTT	CSAPSHSGSVTDTQYF
TRBV7-8	.	.	TRBJ2-3	TGTGCCAGCAGCTTCCCTAAACTCATAACAGGGACAGATACGCAGTATTTT	CASSFPKLITGTDTQYF
TRBV7-8	.	.	TRBJ1-5	TGTGCCAGCAGCTTTTATGACGCGGGTAGGGGTAATCAGCCCCAGCATTTT	CASSFYDAGRGNQPQHF
TRBV7-3	.	TRBD1	TRBJ1-2	TGTGCCAGCAGCCAGGGGGGCACAGGACTAGATGGCTACACCTTC	CASSQGGTGLDGYTF
TRBV29-1	few	TRBD1	TRBJ1-2	TGCAGCGTTGCGGGACAGGGCGGGTATGGCTACACCTTC	CSVAGQGGYGYTF
TRBV27	.	TRBD1	TRBJ2-6	TGTGCCAGCAGTGCAACCGGGACAGGGGGCCTCTCTGGGGCCAACGTCCTGACTTTC	CASSATGTGGLSGANVLTF
TRBV20-1	.	TRBD2	TRBJ2-7	TGCAGTGCTAGGTACGGGAGGCCCCTCGGGGAGCAGTACTTC	CSARYGRPLGEQYF
TRBV12-3/TRBV12-4	.	.	TRBJ1-2	TGTGCCAGCAGCCCTTCGATAGGGGGAACCTATGGCTACACCTTC	CASSPSIGGTYGYTF
TRBV11-2	few	TRBD2	TRBJ2-5	TGTGCCAGCAGCCAGAAACTAGCGGGCGCCCAAGAGACCCAGTACTTC	CASSQKLAGAQETQYF
TRBV3-1	.	.	TRBJ1-3	TGTGCCAGCAGCCAAGAACCGGGGTACGGAAACACCATATATTTT	CASSQEPGYGNTIYF
TRBV2	few	.	TRBJ1-2	TGTGCCAGCAGTCATACTTACAGGGACGGCTACACCTTC	CASSHTYRDGYTF
TRBV6-2/TRBV6-3	.	TRBD2	TRBJ2-7	TGTGCCAGCACCCCTAGCGGGAGTTTAGACGAGCAGTACTTC	CASTPSGSLDEQYF
TRBV12-3/TRBV12-4	few	.	TRBJ2-3	TGTGCCAGCGGTTTACAGTCCCCACGGACGCAGTATTTT	CASGLQSPRTQYF
TRBV7-9	.	TRBD2	TRBJ2-1	TGTGCCAGCGTCACTAGCGGGTACAATGAGCAGTTCTTC	CASVTSGYNEQFF
TRBV5-1	few	TRBD2	TRBJ2-7	TGCGCCAGCAGAGGAAGCGGGGGCTTACGAGAGCAGTACTTC	CASRGSGGLREQYF
TRBV6-5	.	TRBD1	TRBJ2-5	TGTGCCAGCAGCAACAGGGGTTTAGGCGAGACCCAGTACTTC	CASSNRGLGETQYF